This TCR beta chain was recorded in a study of Ad26.COV2.S vaccination and SARS-CoV-2 variants (dated by TCRdb to about 2021). For the study in its entirety: Vaccine-arm donors came from COV1001, a multicentre, randomized, double-blind, placebo-controlled phase I-IIa trial of Ad26.COV2.S in healthy adults. Ad26.COV2.S was administered intramuscularly at 5 x 10^10 or 1 x 10^11 viral particles, either as a single shot or as two shots given 56 days apart. Sequencing of the TCRbeta repertoire served to evaluate the specificity and breadth of SARS-CoV-2-reactive T cell receptors following Ad26.COV2.S vaccination. The TCR-sequenced set comprised approximately 32 samples: about 19 Ad26.COV2.S vaccine recipients, 5 placebo recipients and 8 SARS-CoV-2 convalescent individuals. Participants in the trial were split at random into five groups of five each, receiving low-dose or high-dose Ad26.COV2.S once or twice, or else placebo on both occasions. Blinding of investigators to trial group allocation was maintained during experiments and outcome assessment.

TCRbeta CDR3 regions were sequenced with the immunoSEQ Assay. After extraction, genomic DNA underwent amplification by bias-controlled multiplex PCR, followed by high-throughput sequencing. The authors' analysis ran thus. Collapsing and filtering of sequences were performed to quantify the absolute abundance of each unique TCRbeta CDR3 region. T cell fraction was estimated by normalization of TCRbeta template counts to usable DNA, with usable DNA being measured through amplification of reference genes present in all nucleated cells. Repertoire TCRs were annotated as SARS-CoV-2-specific by exact matching of V gene, CDR3 amino acid sequence and J gene to a known reactive TCR set. The reference SARS-CoV-2 TCR set was obtained from MIRA and was filtered for enrichment in COVID-19-positive ImmuneCODE repertoires, whereby public or cross-reactive TCRs were removed. Using the MIRA antigens, annotated TCRs were further analysed by specific ORF or by position within an ORF. Breadth was defined as the number of annotated unique rearrangements divided by the total number of unique productive rearrangements, and depth was defined as the summed frequency of the annotated unique rearrangements. TCR breadth was compared between groups using two-sided Wilcoxon rank-sum tests. TCRdb mirrors the immuneACCESS table, restricted to in-frame sequences. Some clones are absent from its copies; in checked studies, under half trace to an unresolved V gene, and the reason for the others is unknown. V and J calls and clone size follow that table, whereas D and trimming were derived from the DNA. This sample is represented by fewer than 600,000 clones; roughly nine tenths of them were singletons. Under 2% of the sample rests with the top ten.

According to the germline V gene (reference sequence), CDR1 reads LNHDA and CDR2 reads SQIVND. The CDR3 holds 13 amino acids from the cysteine to the phenylalanine. This entry keeps only the CDR3 DNA: 39 bases, framed from base 1. Points the paper makes about the study in general: Non-spike TCR breadth was comparable between vaccine and placebo recipients, consistent with the vaccine containing only spike. Ad26.COV2.S recipients had higher spike-specific TCR breadth than placebo recipients (P = 0.0014). Substantial breadth of spike-specific CD8+ and CD4+ T cell responses was reported after vaccination. The authors noted that total T cell responses may have been underestimated by the TCR breadth and depth analyses. Comparing responses between vaccine doses or regimens was not something the study was powered to do.

Of note for this clone: It lacks a known antigen. The sample holds no much larger clone one base away, and base qualities are not on file.

Interpreted using the paper, the treatment or condition label stands for: around 19 received Ad26.COV2.S at low or high dose, single or two shots; several received placebo; per-sample allocation not given. For vaccine and placebo recipients, the sequenced repertoires came from samples collected on day 63 after the first injection. Cohort 1b enrolled 25 to 30 adults aged 18-55 years at a single site in Boston, USA, between 29 July and 7 August 2020. Ad26.COV2.S consisted of a replication-incompetent adenovirus type 26 vector by which a prefusion-stabilized SARS-CoV-2 spike protein from the original Wuhan strain was expressed.

The V gene is TRBV19 and the J gene is TRBJ2-7; the D gene is tentatively TRBD1 or TRBD2, each matching 5 bases. The receptor was isolated from a person between 18 and 65 years old who received the Ad26.COV2.S COVID-19 vaccine or a placebo. The material was peripheral blood, obtained in a trial of Ad26.COV2.S vaccine versus placebo. The sequenced DNA: TGTGGTTCGTCCCGGGACCCGACCTACGAGCAGTACTTC. This translates into CGSSRDPTYEQYF. Beyond the CDR3, the reference TRBV19 and TRBJ2-7 genes provide the residues; the full variable domain reads: DGGITQSPKYLFRKEGQNVTLSCEQNLNHDAMYWYRQDPGQGLRLIYYSQIVNDFQKGDIAEGYSVSREKKESFPLTVTSAQKNPTAFYLCGSSRDPTYEQYFGPGTRLTVT.